This T cell receptor beta chain comes out of a study of blood T cell repertoires in COVID-19. Study-wide context: The United States, Italy and Spain were the sources of the acute and convalescent COVID-19 samples.

Sequencing was performed with immunoSEQ multiplex PCR; in TCRdb, only in-frame clones are kept and a portion is missing. This sample has 150,000 to 200,000 clones; roughly nine tenths occur once, and the top ten carry 15% to 20%. This clone occurred a few times. Germline V gives CDR1 MNHEY, CDR2 SMNVEV (reference sequence). V lost 4 bases and J lost 2, with 12 bases in between. CDR3 length equals 14 residues. This chain uses TRBV27 with TRBJ2-7; D is unclear. The sequence was obtained from a man aged 55 to 70 with active or convalescent COVID-19. The source material was peripheral blood. The CDR3 sequence: CASSSQALAYEQYF. Written as DNA, the CDR3 is TGTGCCAGCAGTTCTCAGGCCTTGGCCTACGAGCAGTACTTC.